This record looks at one T cell receptor beta chain sequence and its context. This sample is drawn from a study of blood T cell repertoires in COVID-19. Across the whole study: Samples taken during acute and convalescent COVID-19 were collected in the United States, Italy and Spain. The cDNA or gDNA used as material had been derived from T cells, B-cell-depleted T cells, or PBMCs.

CDR1 and CDR2 from the germline V gene are KGHDR and SFDVKD. This CDR3 spans 14 amino acids. The ends were cut back, 1 base at V and 10 bases at J, with 13 bases in the middle. Original data processing: Cell counts per sample came from amplifying reference gene primers. Clones were sequenced by immunoSEQ multiplex PCR, and TCRdb holds only the in-frame ones, with some missing. V and J calls and clone size are given by that table; D and trimming were obtained from the DNA. The repertoire holds approximately 170,000 clones, 85% to 90% seen once, with more than 3% in the top ten. Sample: peripheral blood. This clonotype was obtained from a woman in her sixties or seventies with acute or convalescent COVID-19. The chain is built from TRBV24-1 and TRBJ2-1; D might be TRBD2 (5 bases). CDR3 region: CATSDLSGTGEQFF. The CDR3 DNA sequence: TGTGCCACCAGTGATTTAAGCGGAACGGGGGAGCAGTTCTTC.